Listed below are T cell receptor beta chains from one sample, sequenced in a study of blood T cell repertoires in COVID-19. Assay used: immunoSEQ multiplex PCR; TCRdb lists only in-frame clones, some missing. In the table there are 200,000 or so clones, 70% to 90% of which are singletons. Input material: peripheral blood. Receptors were obtained from a man aged 45-60 years who had recovered from COVID-19. Both conserved end residues are part of each CDR3. A D gene is named only where the DNA matches it firmly. Clone size is stated in some rows and not others, as once, few, many or a class when expanded.

j_call,d_call,clone_size,v_call,cdr3_aa,cdr3_nt
TRBJ1-6,TRBD1,-,TRBV7-9,CATGTGEAYNSPLHF,TGTGCCACAGGGACAGGGGAAGCCTATAATTCACCCCTCCACTTT
TRBJ2-2,TRBD2,-,TRBV28,CASSAPLGAGLAGGPNGELFF,TGTGCCAGCAGTGCCCCACTGGGGGCGGGACTAGCGGGAGGGCCCAACGGGGAGCTGTTTTTT
TRBJ1-2,TRBD1,-,TRBV6-6,CASFTGGVYGYTF,TGTGCCAGCTTTACAGGGGGCGTCTATGGCTACACCTTC
TRBJ2-2,TRBD2,-,TRBV6-5,CASSRLATSGELFF,TGTGCCAGCAGCAGACTAGCTACATCCGGGGAGCTGTTTTTT
TRBJ2-7,TRBD1,-,TRBV28,CASRSTGLYEQYF,TGTGCCAGCAGATCGACAGGGCTCTACGAGCAGTACTTC
TRBJ2-1,-,-,TRBV20-1,CSAWRLYEQFF,TGCAGTGCGTGGCGACTATACGAGCAGTTCTTC
TRBJ1-2,TRBD1,-,TRBV7-8,CASSLVTGDANYGYTF,TGTGCCAGCAGCTTAGTTACAGGGGACGCTAACTATGGCTACACCTTC
TRBJ1-3,TRBD1,-,TRBV9,CASSGTDRGPGNTIYF,TGTGCCAGCAGCGGGACTGACAGGGGTCCTGGAAACACCATATATTTT
TRBJ2-1,-,-,TRBV15,CATSRVTGVSIYNEQFF,TGTGCCACCAGCAGAGTCACGGGAGTTTCAATCTACAATGAGCAGTTCTTC
TRBJ2-5,TRBD1,-,TRBV9,CASSVTGGRVQTQYF,TGTGCCAGCAGTGTTACAGGGGGCAGGGTGCAGACCCAGTACTTC
TRBJ2-7,TRBD1,-,TRBV11-1,CASSSRDRGEQYF,TGTGCCAGCAGCTCCCGGGACAGGGGCGAGCAGTACTTC
TRBJ2-7,TRBD2,-,TRBV6-5,CANRTSSYEQYF,TGTGCCAATCGGACTAGCTCCTACGAGCAGTACTTC
TRBJ2-7,TRBD2,-,TRBV6-5,CASTPRPGGEQYF,TGTGCCAGCACCCCACGACCCGGGGGGGAGCAGTACTTC
TRBJ1-4,TRBD1,-,TRBV27,CASSLWAGTGGGKLFF,TGTGCCAGCAGTTTATGGGCCGGGACAGGAGGCGGAAAACTGTTTTTT
TRBJ2-2,-,-,TRBV2,CASSGQGVVTGELFF,TGTGCCAGCAGTGGACAAGGGGTAGTCACCGGGGAGCTGTTTTTT
TRBJ2-7,-,-,TRBV19,CASSIGVGRTYEQYF,TGTGCCAGTAGTATAGGGGTCGGGAGAACCTACGAGCAGTACTTC
TRBJ2-1,TRBD2,-,TRBV19,CASTGGSYNEQFF,TGTGCCAGTACGGGAGGCTCCTACAATGAGCAGTTCTTC
TRBJ2-1,TRBD2,-,TRBV3-1/TRBV3-2,CASSRSGGASGSSSYNEQFF,TGTGCCAGCAGCCGTTCAGGAGGGGCTAGCGGTTCTAGCTCCTACAATGAGCAGTTCTTC
TRBJ1-5,-,-,TRBV27,CASSPLNTGSQPQHF,TGTGCCAGCAGTCCATTAAATACAGGGAGTCAGCCCCAGCATTTT
TRBJ1-2,-,-,TRBV29-1,CSAEYYGYTF,TGCAGCGCAGAGTACTATGGCTACACCTTC
TRBJ2-3,TRBD2,-,TRBV9,CASSHLREGVADTQYF,TGTGCCAGCAGCCACTTGCGGGAGGGAGTCGCAGATACGCAGTATTTT
TRBJ2-3,TRBD1,-,TRBV5-1,CASRTGGIGDTQYF,TGCGCCAGCAGGACAGGGGGCATTGGAGATACGCAGTATTTT
TRBJ2-3,-,once,TRBV6-5,CASRKRVSTDTQYF,TGTGCCAGCAGGAAGCGGGTCAGCACAGATACGCAGTATTTT
TRBJ2-7,-,-,TRBV27,CASSLYGAVNEQYF,TGTGCCAGCAGTTTATACGGAGCAGTGAACGAGCAGTACTTC
TRBJ2-2,-,-,TRBV2,CASSGASVGELFF,TGTGCCAGCAGTGGGGCTAGCGTCGGGGAGCTGTTTTTT
TRBJ1-5,TRBD1,-,TRBV7-8,CASSQGTVNGNQPQHF,TGTGCCAGCAGCCAAGGGACAGTAAACGGCAATCAGCCCCAGCATTTT
TRBJ2-1,-,-,TRBV28,CASSGAGGAYNEQFF,TGTGCCAGCAGTGGAGCTGGGGGCGCGTACAATGAGCAGTTCTTC
TRBJ2-5,TRBD2,once,TRBV28,CASSRLAGGTETQYF,TGTGCCAGCAGTCGTCTAGCGGGAGGAACCGAGACCCAGTACTTC
TRBJ1-5,TRBD1,-,TRBV24-1,CATSDSRQGNQPQHF,TGTGCCACCAGTGATTCCCGACAGGGTAATCAGCCCCAGCATTTT
TRBJ1-3,TRBD1,-,TRBV5-1,CASNPGGQGAGPNTIYF,TGCGCCAGCAACCCCGGTGGACAGGGCGCCGGGCCAAACACCATATATTTT
TRBJ1-1,-,-,TRBV7-9,CASSRVWGLGTEAFF,TGTGCCAGCAGCCGGGTATGGGGGCTGGGGACTGAAGCTTTCTTT
TRBJ2-3,-,-,TRBV28,CASSLGRVGNTQYF,TGTGCCAGCAGTTTAGGGCGGGTCGGTAATACGCAGTATTTT
TRBJ1-1,TRBD1,-,TRBV5-8,CASSWGTVGFMNTEAFF,TGTGCCAGCAGCTGGGGGACAGTTGGATTTATGAACACTGAAGCTTTCTTT
TRBJ2-7,TRBD2,-,TRBV28,CASSLLTSGNYEQYF,TGTGCCAGCAGTTTGCTAACTAGCGGGAATTACGAGCAGTACTTC
TRBJ2-5,TRBD2,-,TRBV6-1,CASSSGRWETQYF,TGTGCCAGCAGCAGCGGGAGATGGGAGACCCAGTACTTC
TRBJ2-6,-,once,TRBV4-2,CASSRVQPGSGANVLTF,TGTGCCAGCAGCCGAGTTCAGCCGGGGTCCGGGGCCAACGTCCTGACTTTC
TRBJ2-7,-,-,TRBV2,CASKPVPKYEQYF,TGTGCCAGCAAACCGGTCCCCAAATACGAGCAGTACTTC
TRBJ2-3,-,-,TRBV5-1,CASSLTSSDTQYF,TGCGCCAGCAGCTTGACTAGCTCGGATACGCAGTATTTT
TRBJ1-4,TRBD1,once,TRBV18,CASSATKGANLQGHEKLFF,TGTGCCAGCTCAGCAACCAAGGGGGCGAACCTACAAGGTCATGAAAAACTGTTTTTT
TRBJ2-7,-,-,TRBV29-1,CSAFGGGDTNSYEQYF,TGCAGCGCCTTTGGCGGTGGGGACACCAATTCCTACGAGCAGTACTTC
TRBJ2-2,TRBD2,-,TRBV9,CASSVTSGRAPGELFF,TGTGCCAGCAGCGTAACTAGCGGGAGGGCCCCCGGGGAGCTGTTTTTT
TRBJ1-2,-,-,TRBV30,CAWRQAGRYGYTF,TGTGCCTGGAGACAGGCAGGACGATATGGCTACACCTTC
TRBJ2-2,-,-,TRBV18,CASSPRTVGHTGELFF,TGTGCCAGCTCACCCCGGACTGTAGGTCACACCGGGGAGCTGTTTTTT
TRBJ2-1,TRBD2,-,TRBV11-2,CASSPRTSGAYNEQFF,TGTGCCAGCAGCCCCCGGACTAGCGGAGCTTACAATGAGCAGTTCTTC
TRBJ1-6,TRBD1,-,TRBV5-4,CASSLWDRGVNSPLHF,TGTGCCAGCAGCCTGTGGGACAGGGGAGTTAATTCACCCCTCCACTTT
TRBJ1-6,TRBD1,-,TRBV7-2,CASSQGSRGNSPLHF,TGTGCCAGCAGCCAAGGCAGCAGGGGGAATTCACCCCTCCACTTT